A single sample is the source of the 18 T cell receptor beta chains below, sequenced in a study of T cell repertoires in cytomegalovirus infection. For these TCRs, the target antigens are not known. TCRdb analysed the reads with MiXCR anew, one entry per CDR3 protein. In the table there are about 570,000 distinct CDR3 sequences, 40% of which are singletons. Here the sequenced sample was cultured PBMCs, taken from culture after CMV antigen stimulation. These TCRs come from a human donor in good health (CMV status not recorded). Some clones in this sample may be carry-over from other donors' samples.

Here the CDR3 DNA reads TGTGCCAGCAGCTTAGTAAGGTTAGCGGGCACAGATACGCAGTATTTT. Translation: CASSLVRLAGTDTQYF. The V and J genes are TRBV7-8 and TRBJ2-3, with D maybe TRBD2 (6 bases). There are 16 residues in the CDR3. Looked up from germline, CDR1 is SGHVS and CDR2 is FQNEAQ. V was shortened by 1 base and J by 1 base, with 12 bases between the two germline ends.

V and J are TRBV7-2 and TRBJ2-4, with 13 bases that match TRBD2. This CDR3 contains 17 residues. J gave up 8 bases and V 4 bases, and 11 bases lay outside the gene matches. The V gene's germline CDR1 is SGHTA and CDR2 FQGNSA. The DNA of the CDR3 is TGTGCCAGCAGCTACCAACGGACTAGCGGGAGCGGGGACATTCAGTACTTC. This codes for CASSYQRTSGSGDIQYF.

V gene TRBV19 combines with J gene TRBJ1-5; D is unresolved. The CDR3 consists of 15 residues. Deletions cut 2 bases from V and 6 bases from J, with 14 bases between. The germline gives CDR1 LNHDA, CDR2 SQIVND (reference sequence). The CDR3 loop reads CASSIRRDSVQPQHF. DNA of the CDR3: TGTGCCAGTAGTATAAGGCGGGATTCGGTTCAGCCCCAGCATTTT.

This clonotype was seen more than once but under ten times. This sequence joins TRBV7-2 and TRBJ2-3; D is uncertain. The CDR3 length is 13 residues. Between the trimmed V and J ends, which lost 0 bases and 10 bases, there was a span of 11 bases. Germline-derived CDR1 and CDR2 are SGHTA and FQGNSA. CDR3 loop: CASSLASPQAQYF. The DNA for the CDR3 is TGTGCCAGCAGCTTAGCGAGCCCCCAAGCGCAGTATTTT.

This rearrangement joins TRBV7-6 to TRBJ2-1; 7 bases agree with TRBD2. The CDR3 is 14 residues long. V shed 3 bases, J shed 5 bases, and the junction held 4 bases outside the gene matches. Per the germline V gene, CDR1 is SGHVS and CDR2 is FNYEAQ. The CDR3 reads CASSLAGRDNEQFF. CDR3 bases: TGTGCCAGCAGCTTGGCGGGGAGGGACAATGAGCAGTTCTTC.

V gene TRBV18 combines with J gene TRBJ2-7; 8 bases fit TRBD1. Per the germline V gene, CDR1 is KGHSH and CDR2 is LQKENI. After removal of 0 bases from V and 5 bases from J, the junction contained 3 bases not matched to a gene. The CDR3 is made up of 14 amino acids. DNA for the CDR3: TGTGCCAGCTCACCACCGGCGACAGGGGACGAGCAGTACTTC. Encoded protein: CASSPPATGDEQYF.

The chain employs TRBV27 and TRBJ2-6; D is uncertain. Germline V CDR1 and CDR2: MNHEY, SMNVEV (reference sequence). CDR3 length equals 15 residues. Trimming removed 3 bases at V and 0 bases at J, with 6 bases between. The CDR3 reads CASSFTSSGANVLTF. CDR3 DNA: TGTGCCAGCAGTTTCACCAGCTCTGGGGCCAACGTCCTGACTTTC.

The chain uses TRBV12-3 or TRBV12-4 and TRBJ1-4; 12 nucleotides match TRBD1. This CDR3 spans 16 amino acids. V shed 7 bases, J shed 3 bases, and the junction held 6 bases outside the gene matches. The CDR3 spells CASKWGDRGPNEKLFF. CDR3 sequence (DNA): TGTGCCAGCAAATGGGGGGACAGGGGGCCTAATGAAAAACTGTTTTTT.

This chain joins TRBV7-8 and TRBJ1-1, with D perhaps matching TRBD1 (6 bases). V lost 2 bases to trimming and J lost 5 bases, with 12 bases between them. In germline, CDR1 is SGHVS, CDR2 FQNEAQ. CDR3 length equals 14 residues. CDR3 in DNA: TGTGCCAGCAGCTTAATCAGGAGGGGGACTGAAGCTTTCTTT. This sequence encodes CASSLIRRGTEAFF.

Ten or more counts support this clonotype. This rearrangement joins TRBV7-2 to TRBJ2-2, with TRBD2 matching 8 bases. This CDR3 contains 16 residues. The J segment lost 4 bases and the V segment lost 5 bases, leaving 9 bases of the junction unmatched. CDR1 is SGHTA, CDR2 FQGNSA, per germline. For the CDR3, the DNA is TGTGCCAGCAGCCCTACGGGTCTAGCGGGCACCGGGGAGCTGTTTTTT. Protein product: CASSPTGLAGTGELFF.

This sequence joins TRBV6-2 or TRBV6-3 and TRBJ2-1; TRBD1 aligns across 7 bases. CDR3 length: 15 amino acids. In germline, CDR1 is MNHEY, CDR2 SVGEGT. V dropped 7 bases and J dropped 6; count of bases not matched to a gene: 12. The CDR3 is CASTLDRAGANEQFF. The CDR3 DNA is TGTGCCAGCACCCTCGACAGGGCAGGGGCCAATGAGCAGTTCTTC.

The chain carries TRBV20-1 and TRBJ1-4; 8 bases match TRBD1. CDR1 is DFQATT, CDR2 SNEGSKA, per germline (reference sequence). The CDR3 length is 16 residues. V shed 1 base, J shed 10 bases, and the junction held 14 bases outside the gene matches. CDR3 nucleotide sequence: TGCAGTGCTAGAGGAAGGAAAACAGGGGGAGTCTTAAAACTGTTTTTT. It specifies CSARGRKTGGVLKLFF.

This clonotype was detected a few times. The chain couples TRBV7-2 to TRBJ2-2; TRBD2 aligns across 8 bases. V lost 1 base to trimming and J lost 6 bases; unmatched junction nucleotides: 4. Per germline, CDR1 SGHTA and CDR2 FQGNSA. The CDR3 sequence is 15 residues long. CDR3 region: CASSLVAGIAGELFF. The CDR3 DNA reads TGTGCCAGCAGCTTAGTAGCGGGGATAGCCGGGGAGCTGTTTTTT.

There are a few counts of this clonotype. The chain links TRBV19 to TRBJ2-1; the match to TRBD1 covers 11 bases. Trimming took 0 bases from V and 7 from J; bases not matched to a gene: 2. The CDR3 extends over 15 amino acids. Germline V lookup: CDR1 LNHDA, CDR2 SQIVND (reference sequence). Here the CDR3 reads CASSIDRDRGNEQFF. The CDR3 DNA is TGTGCCAGTAGTATAGACCGGGACAGGGGGAATGAGCAGTTCTTC.

This clonotype was found a few times. A read error may explain this, as a much larger clone is one base away. This chain joins TRBV7-2 and TRBJ2-7; D is unresolved. V lost 1 base to trimming and J lost 0 bases, with 7 bases between them. The CDR3 extends over 14 amino acids. Germline values: CDR1 SGHTA, CDR2 FQGNSA. The CDR3 sequence is CASSLEGSSYEQYF. The CDR3 coding sequence is TGTGCCAGCAGCTTAGAAGGCAGCTCCTACGAGCAGTACTTC.

This clonotype was detected a few times. J is TRBJ2-1 and V is TRBV19, with 9 bases aligning to TRBD2. V lost 0 bases to trimming and J lost 12 bases; unmatched junction nucleotides: 15. This CDR3 spans 17 amino acids. Germline lookup yields CDR1 LNHDA and CDR2 SQIVND (reference sequence). As DNA, the CDR3 is TGTGCCAGTAGTATAGAGGGAGCAGCGGGAGGCCGCGGTCGGCAGTTCTTC. Translating it yields CASSIEGAAGGRGRQFF.

This clonotype was seen only a few times. V and J are TRBV27 and TRBJ2-3; 7 bases agree with TRBD1. The germline gives CDR1 MNHEY, CDR2 SMNVEV (reference sequence). V lost 5 bases, J lost 7 bases, and 12 bases stayed unmatched. The length of the CDR3 is 15 residues. CDR3 region: CASSRTGALGNTQYF. The DNA of the CDR3 is TGTGCCAGCAGTAGGACAGGCGCCCTTGGGAATACGCAGTATTTT.

The genes are TRBV6-8 and TRBJ2-7; weak D call: TRBD2 (5 bases). The germline V gene has CDR1 MNHGY and CDR2 SAAAGT. The V end lost 0 bases, the J end lost 2 bases, and 17 bases lay between the germline ends. CDR3 length: 17 amino acids. CDR3 region: CASSYSRRAAWAYEQYF. The CDR3 bases are TGTGCCAGCAGTTACTCACGAAGAGCGGCATGGGCCTACGAGCAGTACTTC.